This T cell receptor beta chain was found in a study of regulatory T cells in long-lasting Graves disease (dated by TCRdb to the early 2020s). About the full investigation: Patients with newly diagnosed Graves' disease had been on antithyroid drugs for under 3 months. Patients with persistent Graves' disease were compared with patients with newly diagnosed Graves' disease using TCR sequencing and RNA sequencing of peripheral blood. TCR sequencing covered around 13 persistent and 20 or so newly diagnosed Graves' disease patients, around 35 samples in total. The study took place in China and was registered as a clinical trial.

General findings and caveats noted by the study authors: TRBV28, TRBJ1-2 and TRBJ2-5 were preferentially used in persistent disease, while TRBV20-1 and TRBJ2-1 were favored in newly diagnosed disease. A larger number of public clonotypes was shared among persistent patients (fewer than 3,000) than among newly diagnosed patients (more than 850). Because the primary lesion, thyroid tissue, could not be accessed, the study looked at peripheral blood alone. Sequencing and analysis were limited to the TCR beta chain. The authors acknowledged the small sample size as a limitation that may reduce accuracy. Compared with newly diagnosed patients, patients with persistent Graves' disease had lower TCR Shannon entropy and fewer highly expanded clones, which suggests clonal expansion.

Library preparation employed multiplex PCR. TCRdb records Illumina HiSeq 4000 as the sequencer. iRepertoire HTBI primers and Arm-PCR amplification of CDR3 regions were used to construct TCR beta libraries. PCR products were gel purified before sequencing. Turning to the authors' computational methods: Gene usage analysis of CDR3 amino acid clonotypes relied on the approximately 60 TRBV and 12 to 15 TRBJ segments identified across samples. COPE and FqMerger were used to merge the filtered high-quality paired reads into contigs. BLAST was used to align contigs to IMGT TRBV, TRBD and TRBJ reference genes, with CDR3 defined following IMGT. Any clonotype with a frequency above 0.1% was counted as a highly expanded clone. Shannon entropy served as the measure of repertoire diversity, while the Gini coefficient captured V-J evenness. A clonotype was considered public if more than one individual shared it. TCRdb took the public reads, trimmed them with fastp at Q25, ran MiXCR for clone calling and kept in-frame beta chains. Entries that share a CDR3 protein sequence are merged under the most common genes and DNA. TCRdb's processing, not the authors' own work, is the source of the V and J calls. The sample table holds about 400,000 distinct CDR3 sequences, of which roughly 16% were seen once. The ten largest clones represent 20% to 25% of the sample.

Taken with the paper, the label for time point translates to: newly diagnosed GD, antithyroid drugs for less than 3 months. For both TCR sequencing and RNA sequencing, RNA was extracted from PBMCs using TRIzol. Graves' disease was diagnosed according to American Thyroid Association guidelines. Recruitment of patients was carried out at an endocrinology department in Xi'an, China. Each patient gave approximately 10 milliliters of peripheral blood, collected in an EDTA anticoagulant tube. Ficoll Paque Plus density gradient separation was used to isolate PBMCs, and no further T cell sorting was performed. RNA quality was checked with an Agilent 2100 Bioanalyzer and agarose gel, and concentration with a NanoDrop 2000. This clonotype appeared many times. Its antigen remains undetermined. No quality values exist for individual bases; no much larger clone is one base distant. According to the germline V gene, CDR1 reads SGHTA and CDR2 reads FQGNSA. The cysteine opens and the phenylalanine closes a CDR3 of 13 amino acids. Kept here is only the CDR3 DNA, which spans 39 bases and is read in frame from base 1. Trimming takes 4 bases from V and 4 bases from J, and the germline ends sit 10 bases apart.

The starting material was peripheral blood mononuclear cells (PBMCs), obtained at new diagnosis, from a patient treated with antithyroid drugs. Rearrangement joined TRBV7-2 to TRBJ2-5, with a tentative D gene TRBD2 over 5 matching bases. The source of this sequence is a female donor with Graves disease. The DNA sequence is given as TGTGCCAGCAGCTCTACTAGAGTAGAGACCCAGTACTTC. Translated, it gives CASSSTRVETQYF.